The 13 T cell receptor beta chains reported below all come from one sample, sequenced in a study of T-cell memory formation after mild COVID-19. From the 5' RACE reads, TCRdb called clonotypes with MiXCR, one entry per CDR3 protein. Of 84,000 or so distinct CDR3 sequences in the sample, 11% to 15% are singletons; the top ten hold 31%. Sequencing input: PBMCs or a T cell subset sorted from them (not recorded which). Receptors originate from an adult woman who had mild COVID-19 (a few samples of this study predate the infection). Cell type and time point are not known.

This rearrangement joins TRBV12-3 or TRBV12-4 to TRBJ2-3; no definite D call. V was shortened by 4 bases and J by 3 bases, with 14 bases between the two germline ends. There are 15 residues in the CDR3. CDR3 residues: CASSSPQDPTDTQYF. The CDR3 DNA is TGTGCCAGCAGTTCCCCCCAAGATCCTACAGATACGCAGTATTTT.

The chain joins TRBV7-9 to TRBJ2-7, with D unclear. The CDR3 has 15 residues. Trimming removed 1 base at V and 0 bases at J, with 10 bases between. Germline-derived CDR1 and CDR2 are SEHNR and FQNEAQ (reference sequence). The CDR3 region has the DNA TGTGCCAGCAGCTTAGAAATAGGAGTCTCCTACGAGCAGTACTTC. Its translation: CASSLEIGVSYEQYF.

This clonotype came up a few times. The rearrangement uses TRBV9 and TRBJ1-6; TRBD1 is a possible D gene (5 bases). The CDR3 sequence is 14 residues long. The ends were cut back, 6 bases at V and 10 bases at J, with 17 bases in the middle. Germline V CDR1 and CDR2: SGDLS, YYNGEE. CDR3: CASTGTGAGSPLHF. CDR3 nucleotides: TGTGCCAGCACCGGGACCGGAGCAGGATCACCCCTCCACTTT. The whole variable domain, filled in from reference TRBV9 and TRBJ1-6, reads DSGVTQTPKHLITATGQRVTLRCSPRSGDLSVYWYQQSLDQGLQFLIQYYNGEERAKGNILERFSAQQFPDLHSELNLSSLELGDSALYFCASTGTGAGSPLHFGNGTRLTVT.

This clonotype was counted many times. The chain uses TRBV6-4 and TRBJ2-3; maybe TRBD2 (6 bases). Trimming stripped 0 bases from V and 4 bases from J, with 8 bases between. The CDR3 consists of 14 residues. Germline CDR1 reads MRHNA; CDR2 reads SNTAGT. CDR3 region: CASSDSPGADTQYF. The CDR3 bases are TGTGCCAGCAGTGACTCCCCGGGAGCAGATACGCAGTATTTT.

In this sample, this clonotype turned up many times. V gene TRBV7-3 combines with J gene TRBJ2-1; D unclear. Germline assignment: CDR1 SGHTA and CDR2 FQGTGA. The CDR3 has 15 residues. The V and J ends lost 6 bases and 0 bases respectively, with 12 bases between them. The CDR3, as DNA: TGTGCCAGCAGTCCCCGCGGTACCTCCTACAATGAGCAGTTCTTC. Protein sequence: CASSPRGTSYNEQFF.

This rearrangement joins TRBV2 to TRBJ2-3; no clear D. Germline CDR1 SNHLY, CDR2 FYNNEI. V lost 5 bases, J lost 2 bases, and 5 bases lay in between. This CDR3 has 12 amino acids. The CDR3 DNA reads TGTGCCAGCAGTTATTCCACAGATACGCAGTATTTT. Amino acid sequence: CASSYSTDTQYF. Supplemented by reference TRBV2 and TRBJ2-3, the full variable domain reads EPEVTQTPSHQVTQMGQEVILRCVPISNHLYFYWYRQILGQKVEFLVSFYNNEISEKSEIFDDQFSVERPDGSNFTLKIRSTKLEDSAMYFCASSYSTDTQYFGPGTRLTVL.

This clonotype was seen a handful of times. The chain has TRBV5-5 and TRBJ2-7; either TRBD1 or TRBD2 may fit D (5 bases each). Looked up from germline, CDR1 is SGHKS and CDR2 is YYEKEE (reference sequence). This CDR3 comprises 16 residues. V shed 4 bases and J shed 0 bases, with 17 bases lying between them. The CDR3 DNA follows: TGTGCCAGCAGCCTCTTGGGGACCCAAAGCTCCTACGAGCAGTACTTC. Protein sequence: CASSLLGTQSSYEQYF.

The rearrangement joins TRBV30 to TRBJ2-5, with TRBD2 matching 8 bases. The CDR3 length is 17 residues. Germline V gene data show CDR1 as GTSNPN and CDR2 as SVGIG (reference sequence). V shed 2 bases, J shed 2 bases, and the junction held 13 bases outside the gene matches. DNA of the CDR3: TGTGCCTGGAGTCCCGGCCCAGGACTAGCCAATCAAGAGACCCAGTACTTC. This translates into CAWSPGPGLANQETQYF.

The chain uses TRBV6-5 and TRBJ2-5, with TRBD1 matching 7 bases. Germline values: CDR1 MNHEY, CDR2 SVGAGI. The V and J ends lost 2 bases and 4 bases, in that order; junction bases with no gene match: 7. The CDR3 spans 15 residues. This CDR3 reads CASSYGTGVGETQYF. DNA of the CDR3: TGTGCCAGCAGTTACGGCACAGGGGTGGGAGAGACCCAGTACTTC.

The rearrangement links TRBV5-1 to TRBJ2-7; D possibly corresponds to TRBD2 (6 bases). The V end lost 0 bases, the J end lost 3 bases, and 13 bases lay between the germline ends. The germline gives CDR1 SGHRS, CDR2 YFSETQ. This CDR3 contains 15 residues. CDR3 residues: CASSLVGWGGYEQYF. The CDR3 DNA reads as TGCGCCAGCAGCTTGGTGGGTTGGGGAGGCTACGAGCAGTACTTC.

Concerning this clonotype itself: A read error may produce the germline difference seen at one junction end. V is TRBV5-1 and J is TRBJ1-3; no firm D call. In germline, CDR1 is SGHRS, CDR2 YFSETQ. This CDR3 is built from 16 residues. The CDR3 sequence: CASSLGFEGSGNTIYF. The CDR3, as DNA: TGCGCCAGCAGTTTGGGATTCGAGGGCTCTGGAAACACCATATATTTT.

This clonotype has more than one count but fewer than ten. J is TRBJ2-3 and V is TRBV9; D gene unclear. This CDR3 region has 16 residues. Deletions cut 1 base from V and 0 bases from J, with 12 bases between. The germline CDR1 and CDR2 sequences are SGDLS and YYNGEE. This chain's CDR3 is CASSVYKRASTDTQYF. Here the CDR3 DNA reads TGTGCCAGCAGCGTATACAAAAGGGCTAGCACAGATACGCAGTATTTT. The full variable domain, completed using reference TRBV9 and TRBJ2-3, is DSGVTQTPKHLITATGQRVTLRCSPRSGDLSVYWYQQSLDQGLQFLIQYYNGEERAKGNILERFSAQQFPDLHSELNLSSLELGDSALYFCASSVYKRASTDTQYFGPGTRLTVL.

This clonotype was found a few times. The chain carries TRBV9 and TRBJ2-3, with 9 bases aligning to TRBD2. There are 15 residues in the CDR3. The V segment lost 9 bases and the J segment 1 base; nucleotides outside the gene matches: 9. Germline-derived CDR1 and CDR2 are SGDLS and YYNGEE. CDR3 nucleotides: TGTGCCACCAGTTTGGGACTAGCAGGCACAGATACGCAGTATTTT. Its translation: CATSLGLAGTDTQYF.